This passage covers 32 T cell receptor delta chains from one sample sequenced in a study of γδ T cells in repeated Plasmodium falciparum infection. Gammadelta T cells were flow-sorted from PBMC into Vgamma9/Vdelta2+ and Vdelta2-negative populations for bulk analysis. TCRdb called clones anew from the multiplex PCR reads with CATT. The sample lists approximately 53,000 delta-chain clones; around 1.7% were seen once. The material sequenced was gamma-delta T cells from blood. All receptors derive from a pool of human donors (malaria-infected and uninfected, not separated).

With regard to this clone: The TCRdb protein, from a much larger clone, departs from this DNA's translation at residue 17, likely by read error; the protein shown derives from the DNA. The V and J genes are TRDV2 and TRDJ3; 11 bases align to TRDD3. The V segment lost 0 bases and the J segment 9 bases; nucleotides outside the gene matches: 24. The CDR3 runs to 23 residues. CDR1 and CDR2 (germline): GEAIGNYY, EKD. CDR3 region: CACDTGDWGISRTSSRGTRQMFF. The DNA of the CDR3 is TGTGCCTGTGACACCGGGGACTGGGGGATATCGCGGACCAGCTCCCGGGGCACCCGACAGATGTTTTTC.

The chain uses TRDV2 and TRDJ1, with 10 bases that match TRDD3. TCRdb leaves out the J gene; it was filled in here by matching the DNA to germline. CDR3 length: 19 amino acids. The junction had 15 bases not matched to a gene; V was cut back by 3 bases and J by 0 bases. Germline V gene sequence: CDR1 GEAIGNYY, CDR2 EKD. DNA for the CDR3: TGTGCCTGTGACCCCCCTCCACACTGGGGGATTCCGTACACCGATAAACTCATCTTT. Amino acid sequence: CACDPPPHWGIPYTDKLIF.

About this clone: TCRdb assigns this DNA the protein of a much larger clone, which departs from its translation at residue 18; this likely reflects a read error, and the protein shown comes from translating the DNA. The CDR3: CALGIRGYWGIQPTDKLTF. CDR3 DNA sequence: TGTGCTCTTGGGATAAGGGGCTACTGGGGGATACAACCCACCGATAAACTCACCTTT. Here the V gene is TRDV1, but the J gene went uncalled; TRDD3 was called by the table and not checked on the DNA. Germline CDR1 TSWWSYY, CDR2 QGS. The CDR3 contains 19 residues.

The chain couples TRDV1 to TRDJ1; 7 bases are a match to TRDD3. Germline matching of the DNA provided the J gene here, since TCRdb leaves it blank. J gave up 2 bases and V 4 bases, and 25 bases lay outside the gene matches. The CDR3 sequence is 21 residues long. Germline V gene lookup returns CDR1 TSWWSYY and CDR2 QGS. Written as DNA, the CDR3 is TGTGCTCTTGGGGTGGTCGATACCCCGCGGTTATACTGGGGTTATACCGATAAACTCATCTTT. Its protein product is CALGVVDTPRLYWGYTDKLIF.

In the case of this clone: The protein given by TCRdb reflects a much larger clone and differs at residue 18 from this DNA's translation, likely from a read error; the protein shown is the DNA's translation. This chain connects TRDV3 to TRDJ1, with a tentative D call TRDD2 (5 bases). Per germline, CDR1 TVYSNPD and CDR2 GDNSRS (reference sequence). The CDR3 is 25 residues long. CDR3 nucleotides: TGTGCCTTTAGGGTGCCTCCTAGGACGTTTGGGCGATATAACCCACAATTTTCCCACACCGATAAGCTCATCTTT. This translates into CAFRVPPRTFGRYNPQFSHTDKLIF.

This clone has only a few counts. TCRdb pairs this DNA with a much larger clone's protein that differs at residue 13, likely a read error; the protein shown was translated from the DNA. The gene calls are TRDV1 and TRDJ1; D is perhaps TRDD3 (5 bases). Germline CDR1 reads TSWWSYY; CDR2 reads QGS. V shed 5 bases and J shed 2 bases, with 36 bases lying between them. This CDR3 is 22 amino acids long. The CDR3 sequence is CALGQSLLLRSHPYWKTDKLIF. For the CDR3, the DNA is TGTGCTCTTGGGCAAAGCTTACTACTCAGGAGCCACCCATACTGGAAAACCGATAAACTCATCTTT.

The sample holds many counts of this clone. The TCRdb record carries a much larger clone's protein, which differs from this DNA's translation at residue 9; a read error is the likely cause, and the protein listed here is the DNA translation. This chain connects TRDV3 to TRDJ1, with D possibly matching TRDD3 (6 bases). This CDR3 is 14 amino acids long. Deletions cut 1 base from V and 7 bases from J, with 19 bases between. Germline loops: CDR1 TVYSNPD, CDR2 GDNSRS (reference sequence). CDR3 residues: CAFNRGWREIKLIF. The DNA of the CDR3 is TGTGCCTTTAATCGGGGATGGAGGGAGATTAAACTCATCTTT.

This clone was observed a handful of times. The TCRdb protein, from a much larger clone, departs from this DNA's translation at residues 4 and 13, likely by read error; the protein shown derives from the DNA. V is TRDV1 and J is TRDJ1, with TRDD3 as a possible D gene (5 bases). Germline V lookup: CDR1 TSWWSYY, CDR2 QGS. This CDR3 has 20 amino acids. The CDR3 here is CALVESEMRTVGCYTDKLIF. The CDR3 DNA reads TGTGCTCTTGTGGAATCAGAGATGCGTACTGTGGGATGTTACACCGATAAACTCATCTTT.

This clone was seen repeatedly, ten times or more. This DNA's translation differs at residue 16 from TCRdb's protein, which comes from a much larger clone; a read error is likely, and the protein shown is translated from the DNA. The V gene is TRDV2, the J gene TRDJ3, with TRDD3 matching over 9 bases. The CDR3 spans 22 residues. CDR1 GEAIGNYY and CDR2 EKD come from the germline V gene. CDR3 amino acids: CACDTAGYGGIPGSWGTRQMFF. As DNA, the CDR3 is TGTGCCTGTGACACGGCAGGATACGGGGGGATACCGGGCTCCTGGGGCACCCGACAGATGTTTTTC.

This clone came up a few times. A far larger clone is just one base off, so this is likely a read error. Within the sample, other DNA sequences also encode this same CDR3. There is no J gene call, but TRDV1 is given as the V gene; the table's TRDD3 call for D was not verified on the DNA. CDR1 TSWWSYY and CDR2 QGS come from the germline V gene. This CDR3 spans 23 amino acids. CDR3 DNA sequence: TGTGCTCTTGGGGAAAGAGGACCTACGGGACCCTGGGGGATACGCGGGTACACCGATAAGCTCATCTTT. Translating it yields CALGERGPTGPWGIRGYTDKLIF.

Worth noting for this clone: With a far larger clone one base away, a read error is the likely cause. Other nucleotide sequences in the sample specify the same CDR3. CDR3 sequence reads: CALGELRLTFWGKTSYTDKLIF. CDR3 coding DNA: TGTGCACTTGGGGAACTAAGACTGACCTTCTGGGGGAAAACTAGCTACACCGATAAACTCATCTTT. This chain joins TRDV1 and TRDJ1, with 8 positions matching TRDD3. Assignment of the J gene here rests on matching the DNA to germline, because TCRdb gives none. CDR1 is TSWWSYY, CDR2 QGS, per germline. CDR3 length: 22 residues.

Details on this clone: A much larger clone lies a single base off, so this may be a read error. The chain joins TRDV1 to TRDJ1, with D tentatively TRDD3 (5 bases). The J gene, not given by TCRdb, was assigned here from a germline match of the nucleotide sequence. Germline lookup yields CDR1 TSWWSYY and CDR2 QGS. The CDR3 covers 17 residues. This CDR3 is CALWELAGGPDTDKLIF. CDR3 nucleotides: TGTGCTCTTTGGGAACTCGCCGGGGGCCCTGACACCGATAAACTCATCTTT.

The table lists this clone with many counts. A far larger clone lies a single base away; this is likely a read error. This sample also contains other DNA sequences that code for the same CDR3. The J gene is TRDJ1, the V gene TRDV1; perhaps TRDD3 as D (6 bases). TCRdb does not report a J gene; here it was assigned by matching the DNA to germline references. CDR1 and CDR2 from the germline V gene are TSWWSYY and QGS. Trimming cost V 5 bases and J 7 bases, with 26 bases left between them. The length of the CDR3 is 17 residues. CDR3 in amino acids: CALGTPSVSGEVGKLIF. Here the CDR3 DNA reads TGTGCTCTTGGGACCCCTAGTGTGTCGGGGGAGGTCGGTAAACTCATCTTT.

The table lists this clone with a few counts. A far larger clone is one nucleotide away, so this likely arose from a read error. The same CDR3 is also encoded by other DNA sequences in this sample. The V gene corresponds to TRDV1; no J gene was called; the table calls TRDD3, which could not be checked here. The CDR3 extends over 22 amino acids. Per the germline V gene, CDR1 is TSWWSYY and CDR2 is QGS. CDR3 nucleotide sequence: TGTGCTCTTGGGGAACTAAGCTACAACGTCTTACTGGGGGATGCTTACACCGATAAGCTCATCTTT. This gives the protein CALGELSYNVLLGDAYTDKLIF.

This clone has at least ten counts. The TCRdb record carries a much larger clone's protein, which differs from this DNA's translation at residue 2; a read error is the likely cause, and the protein listed here is the DNA translation. The chain employs TRDV1 and TRDJ1, with 10 bases identical to TRDD3. The CDR3 is 18 amino acids. The V gene's germline CDR1 is TSWWSYY and CDR2 QGS. This CDR3 reads CSLGIHDHGGDTNDKLIF. The CDR3 DNA sequence: TGTTCTCTTGGTATTCACGACCATGGGGGGGATACGAACGATAAACTCATCTTT.

With regard to this clone: TCRdb assigns this DNA the protein of a much larger clone, which departs from its translation at residue 21; this likely reflects a read error, and the protein shown comes from translating the DNA. The chain links TRDV1 to TRDJ2; 12 bases align to TRDD3. The CDR3 is 26 amino acids. Looked up from germline, CDR1 is TSWWSYY and CDR2 is QGS. CDR3 sequence reads: CALGELIIIGSYWGILGPSLAAQLFF. CDR3 sequence (DNA): TGTGCTCTTGGGGAACTAATAATCATCGGGTCGTACTGGGGGATACTGGGCCCCTCTTTGGCAGCACAACTCTTCTTT.

In regard to this clone: The protein recorded in TCRdb matches a much larger clone and deviates from this DNA's translation at residue 7, suggesting a read error; the protein here is obtained by translating the DNA. V is TRDV2 and J is TRDJ1; D remains ambiguous. The J gene, absent from TCRdb, was called here by matching the DNA to germline. CDR3 length: 18 amino acids. Germline lookup yields CDR1 GEAIGNYY and CDR2 EKD. V was pared by 1 base and J by 0 bases, with 20 bases between. The CDR3 here is CACDTLRAENLYTDKLIF. CDR3 in DNA: TGTGCCTGTGACACGCTGAGGGCTGAGAACTTGTACACCGATAAACTCATCTTT.

Turning to this clone: For this DNA, TCRdb reports the protein of a much larger clone, which diverges at residue 12, most likely from a read error; the protein presented here is translated directly from the DNA. The rearrangement links TRDV1 to TRDJ3; 11 bases are shared with TRDD3. Germline V gene lookup returns CDR1 TSWWSYY and CDR2 QGS. V lost 5 bases and J lost 0; bases outside the gene matches: 15. The CDR3 is 22 residues long. CDR3 residues: CALGRTWGIRVPSSWDTRQMFF. DNA of the CDR3: TGTGCTCTTGGGCGAACGTGGGGGATACGCGTTCCGAGCTCCTGGGACACCCGACAGATGTTTTTC.

This clone was counted only a few times. This sequence may be a read error, since a much larger clone differs from it by one base. The V gene is TRDV1, the J gene TRDJ1; 12 nucleotides match TRDD3. Here the J gene was assigned by germline matching of the DNA, as TCRdb has none. The V gene's germline CDR1 is TSWWSYY and CDR2 QGS. CDR3 length: 21 amino acids. J lost 3 bases, V lost 1 base, and 18 bases had no gene match. The CDR3 DNA follows: TGTGCTCTTGGGGAACCGGACCTCCATCTCTGGGGGATACGGAGGTCCGATAAACTCATCTTT. Its protein is CALGEPDLHLWGIRRSDKLIF.

Concerning this clone: A read error likely explains this, since a far larger clone differs by one base. The sample has other DNA sequences that encode this CDR3 too. This chain joins TRDV1 and TRDJ1; 10 bases map to TRDD3. The CDR3 covers 21 residues. Germline lookup yields CDR1 TSWWSYY and CDR2 QGS. CDR3 loop: CALGGPTGTGGSLSYTDKLIF. In DNA form, the CDR3 reads TGTGCGCTTGGGGGGCCTACGGGTACTGGGGGATCACTCTCTTACACCGATAAACTCATCTTT.

The table lists this clone with many counts. A far bigger clonotype differs at one base, so this is likely a read error. Other nucleotide sequences in the sample specify the same CDR3. This chain uses TRDV1 with TRDJ1; 8 bases line up with TRDD3. This CDR3 is 21 amino acids long. Germline V lookup: CDR1 TSWWSYY, CDR2 QGS. V shed 2 bases and J 3 bases; nucleotides not matched to a gene: 23. The CDR3 spells CALGEFPFLHLGDTIADKLIF. The DNA for the CDR3 is TGTGCTCTTGGGGAATTCCCGTTCCTCCATCTAGGGGATACCATTGCCGATAAACTCATCTTT.

To note about this clone: The TCRdb protein, from a much larger clone, departs from this DNA's translation at residue 14, likely by read error; the protein shown derives from the DNA. V usage is TRDV1 and J usage is TRDJ1; 8 bases are shared with TRDD3. The J gene, missing from TCRdb, was assigned here through DNA to germline matching. The CDR3 has 25 residues. Germline CDR1 reads TSWWSYY; CDR2 reads QGS. With 1 base clipped from V and 0 bases from J, the junction kept 31 bases outside the gene matches. CDR3 bases: TGTGCTCTTGGGGAACGAAGTATCAGGTACCCCATTGTGAGGGATACGTTCGGGTACACCGATAAACTCATCTTT. Its translation is CALGERSIRYPIVRDTFGYTDKLIF.

This clone appeared a few times. TCRdb assigns this DNA the protein of a much larger clone, which departs from its translation at residue 5; this likely reflects a read error, and the protein shown comes from translating the DNA. This chain joins TRDV3 and TRDJ1; 8 nucleotides match TRDD2. V lost 2 bases to trimming and J lost 0 bases; unmatched junction nucleotides: 26. The CDR3 has 21 residues. Germline assignment: CDR1 TVYSNPD and CDR2 GDNSRS (reference sequence). CDR3 protein: CAFACDSFLVPQPKYTDKLIF. CDR3 nucleotide sequence: TGTGCCTTTGCATGCGACTCCTTCCTAGTCCCCCAACCCAAGTACACCGATAAACTCATCTTT.

This clone was detected only a few times. J is TRDJ1 and V is TRAV29/DV5; possible D gene TRDD3, 6 bases. The length of the CDR3 is 20 residues. Germline V gene data show CDR1 as NSMFDY and CDR2 as ISSIKDK. Trimming left V 1 base short and J 6 bases short, with 34 bases between. The chain's CDR3 is CAASLHPSARSFAGGNKLIF. The DNA of the CDR3 is TGTGCAGCAAGCCTTCACCCATCGGCGAGGTCGTTCGCAGGGGGAAATAAACTCATCTTT. Filled out from reference TRAV29/DV5 and TRDJ1, the complete variable domain reads DQQVKQNSPSLSVQEGRISILNCDYTNSMFDYFLWYKKYPAEGPTFLISISSIKDKNEDGRFTVFLNKSAKHLSLHIVPSQPGDSAVYFCAASLHPSARSFAGGNKLIFGKGTRVTVEP.

This clone was counted at least ten times. This DNA's translation differs at residue 14 from TCRdb's protein, which comes from a much larger clone; a read error is likely, and the protein shown is translated from the DNA. J is TRDJ3 and V is TRDV1; D perhaps matches TRDD3 (5 bases). Germline V gene lookup returns CDR1 TSWWSYY and CDR2 QGS. This CDR3 region has 17 residues. CDR3 in amino acids: CALGVNHRPWDTRKMFF. The CDR3, as DNA: TGTGCTCTTGGGGTAAACCACAGGCCCTGGGACACCCGAAAGATGTTTTTC.

The table lists this clone with many counts. The protein TCRdb gives is from a much larger clone and does not agree with this DNA's translation at residue 14, likely a read error; the protein shown here comes from the DNA. The V gene is TRDV2, the J gene TRDJ1; 12 bases are a match to TRDD3. The length of the CDR3 is 18 residues. Germline V lookup: CDR1 GEAIGNYY, CDR2 EKD. This CDR3 is CACDPVLGDTQDTGKLIF. CDR3 coding DNA: TGTGCCTGTGACCCCGTACTGGGGGATACCCAGGACACCGGTAAACTCATCTTT.

Remarks on this clone: It is likely a read error: a sequence one base away is far more abundant. Other DNA sequences in this specimen translate into the identical CDR3. The chain links TRDV3 to TRDJ1, with 7 bases lining up with TRDD3. Germline CDR1 and CDR2: TVYSNPD and GDNSRS (reference sequence). The CDR3 is 19 amino acids. CDR3 nucleotide sequence: TGTGCGCAGCGACATCCGCCCTACTGGGGACCGAGATACACCGATAAACTCATCTTT. As protein: CAQRHPPYWGPRYTDKLIF.

The sample holds many counts of this clone. The chain combines TRDV1 with TRDJ3, with 9 bases fitting TRDD3. V lost 0 bases, J lost 0 bases, and 18 bases stayed unmatched. CDR3 length equals 24 residues. Germline assignment: CDR1 TSWWSYY and CDR2 QGS. This CDR3 is CALGELGSYVPGGCSSWDTRQMFF. CDR3 nucleotide sequence: TGTGCTCTTGGGGAACTGGGGTCCTACGTTCCTGGGGGATGCAGCTCCTGGGACACCCGACAGATGTTTTTC.

This clone was seen a handful of times. The TCRdb record carries a much larger clone's protein, which differs from this DNA's translation at residue 17; a read error is the likely cause, and the protein listed here is the DNA translation. This chain uses TRDV1 with TRDJ1; TRDD3 matches at 13 bases. Here the J gene was assigned by germline matching of the DNA, as TCRdb has none. V lost 9 bases and J lost 6; bases outside the gene matches: 28. The CDR3 is 21 amino acids. Germline V gene data show CDR1 as TSWWSYY and CDR2 as QGS. The CDR3 DNA follows: TGTGCTCTGCGGGTCCTTCCTACGATAATAACTGGGGGATACGCAACTTATAAACTCATCTTT. Its protein product is CALRVLPTIITGGYATYKLIF.

About this clone itself: This sequence is one base from a far larger clone and is likely a read error. Other DNA sequences in the sample encode the same CDR3. The chain has TRDV1 and TRDJ1, with 8 bases lining up with TRDD3. The J gene is absent in TCRdb and was assigned here via DNA matching to germline. Looked up from germline, CDR1 is TSWWSYY and CDR2 is QGS. The CDR3 runs 22 residues. Written as DNA, the CDR3 is TGTGCTCTTGAGGCCCCGCCGTCCCATACTGGGGGCCGACAACTGTACACCGACAAACTCATCTTT. Its translation is CALEAPPSHTGGRQLYTDKLIF.

As regards this clone: The protein TCRdb lists belongs to a much larger clone and differs from this DNA's translation at residue 10, which points to a read error; the protein shown is made from the DNA. The chain employs TRDV1 and TRDJ1; D possibly corresponds to TRDD3 (6 bases). The CDR3 has 17 amino acids. V lost 2 bases and J 0 bases, leaving 16 bases between the germline ends. Germline CDR1 reads TSWWSYY; CDR2 reads QGS. The CDR3 DNA reads as TGTGCTCTTGGGGAAAGAACTTTGGGGGGTTACACCGATAAACTCATCTTT. Its translation: CALGERTLGGYTDKLIF.

There are many counts of this clone. TCRdb shows a much larger clone's protein in place of this DNA's translation, and the two differ at residue 10, likely through a read error; the protein shown is translated from the DNA. The V and J genes are TRDV1 and TRDJ1; D is undetermined. The CDR3 is 22 amino acids. Germline V gene data show CDR1 as TSWWSYY and CDR2 as QGS. CDR3 sequence: CALGEPRRRGTRTPFHSDKVIF. The CDR3 nucleotides are TGTGCTCTTGGGGAACCTCGGAGAAGAGGTACGCGGACACCATTCCACAGCGATAAAGTCATCTTT.